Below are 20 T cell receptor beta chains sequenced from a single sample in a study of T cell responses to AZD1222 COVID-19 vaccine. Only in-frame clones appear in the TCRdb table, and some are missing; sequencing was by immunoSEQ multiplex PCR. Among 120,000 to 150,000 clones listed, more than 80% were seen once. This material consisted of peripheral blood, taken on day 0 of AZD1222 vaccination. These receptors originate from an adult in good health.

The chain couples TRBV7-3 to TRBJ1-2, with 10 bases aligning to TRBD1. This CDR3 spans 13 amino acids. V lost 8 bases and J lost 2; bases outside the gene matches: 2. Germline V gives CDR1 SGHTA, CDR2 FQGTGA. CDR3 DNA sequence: TGTGCCAGCGCGGGACAGGGGAACTATGGCTACACCTTC. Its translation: CASAGQGNYGYTF.

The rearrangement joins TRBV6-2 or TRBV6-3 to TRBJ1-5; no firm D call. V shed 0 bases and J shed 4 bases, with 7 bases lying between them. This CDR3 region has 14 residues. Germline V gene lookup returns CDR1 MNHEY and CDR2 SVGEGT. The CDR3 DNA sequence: TGTGCCAGCAGTTACTCAACAGAAAATCAGCCCCAGCATTTT. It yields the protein CASSYSTENQPQHF.

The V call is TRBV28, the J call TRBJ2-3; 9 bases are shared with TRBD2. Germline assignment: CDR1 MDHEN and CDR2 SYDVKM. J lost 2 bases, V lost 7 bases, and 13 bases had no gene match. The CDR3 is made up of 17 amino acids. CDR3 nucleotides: TGTGCCAGCACCTCACGAGGCGGGAGGGTAACCACAGATACGCAGTATTTT. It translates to CASTSRGGRVTTDTQYF. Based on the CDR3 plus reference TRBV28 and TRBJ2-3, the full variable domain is DVKVTQSSRYLVKRTGEKVFLECVQDMDHENMFWYRQDPGLGLRLIYFSYDVKMKEKGDIPEGYSVSREKKERFSLILESASTNQTSMYLCASTSRGGRVTTDTQYFGPGTRLTVL.

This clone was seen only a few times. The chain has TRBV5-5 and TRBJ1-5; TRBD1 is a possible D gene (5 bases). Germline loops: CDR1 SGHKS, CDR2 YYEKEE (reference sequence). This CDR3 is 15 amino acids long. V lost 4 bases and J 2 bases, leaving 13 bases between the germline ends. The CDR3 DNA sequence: TGTGCCAGCAGCGAACAGGCGGGCGGCAATCAGCCCCAGCATTTT. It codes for CASSEQAGGNQPQHF.

The CDR3 bases are TGTGCCAGCTCACCAGGGACTTACAATGAGCAGTTCTTC. Translated: CASSPGTYNEQFF. The V gene is TRBV18, the J gene TRBJ2-1, with D maybe TRBD2 (6 bases). Trimming removed 2 bases from V and 4 bases from J, with 6 bases in between. This CDR3 has 13 residues. Germline CDR1 KGHSH, CDR2 LQKENI.

The CDR3 reads CASSTAGATTDTQYF. CDR3 nucleotides: TGCGCCAGCAGCACAGCGGGGGCCACCACAGATACGCAGTATTTT. The chain employs TRBV5-1 and TRBJ2-3, with 8 positions matching TRBD2. Trimming removed 4 bases from V and 2 bases from J; junction bases left unmatched: 6. CDR1 and CDR2 from the germline V gene are SGHRS and YFSETQ. This CDR3 has 15 residues.

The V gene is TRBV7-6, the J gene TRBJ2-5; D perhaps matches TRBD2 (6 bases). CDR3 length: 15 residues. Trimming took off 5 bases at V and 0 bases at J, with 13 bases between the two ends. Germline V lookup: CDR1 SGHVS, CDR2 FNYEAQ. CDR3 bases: TGTGCCAGCAGCGAGGGTAGCGGCTACCAAGAGACCCAGTACTTC. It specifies CASSEGSGYQETQYF.

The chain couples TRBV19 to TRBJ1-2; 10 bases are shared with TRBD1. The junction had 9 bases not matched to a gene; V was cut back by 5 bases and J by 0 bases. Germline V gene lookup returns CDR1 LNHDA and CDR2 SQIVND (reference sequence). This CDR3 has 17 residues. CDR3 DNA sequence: TGTGCCAGTAGTGCCCGGACAGGGGGATTGTCTAACTATGGCTACACCTTC. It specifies CASSARTGGLSNYGYTF.

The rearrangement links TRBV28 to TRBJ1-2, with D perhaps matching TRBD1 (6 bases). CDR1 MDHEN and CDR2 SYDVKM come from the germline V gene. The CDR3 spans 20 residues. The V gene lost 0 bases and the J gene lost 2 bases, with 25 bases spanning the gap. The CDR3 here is CASSLWVPGGRGVRNYGYTF. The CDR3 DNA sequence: TGTGCCAGCAGTTTATGGGTTCCCGGTGGCAGGGGTGTTAGGAACTATGGCTACACCTTC.

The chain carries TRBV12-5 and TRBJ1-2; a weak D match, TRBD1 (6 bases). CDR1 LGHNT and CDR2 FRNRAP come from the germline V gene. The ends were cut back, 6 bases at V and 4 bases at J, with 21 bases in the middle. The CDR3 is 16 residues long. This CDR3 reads CASGMGHREGTYGYTF. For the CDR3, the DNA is TGTGCTAGTGGAATGGGGCACAGGGAGGGGACCTATGGCTACACCTTC.

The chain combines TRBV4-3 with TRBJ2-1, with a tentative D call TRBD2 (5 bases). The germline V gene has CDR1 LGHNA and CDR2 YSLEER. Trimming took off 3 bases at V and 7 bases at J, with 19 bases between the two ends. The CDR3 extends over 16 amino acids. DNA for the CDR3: TGCGCCAGCAGCCACCCCCTTCAGTCGGGGAAGAATGAGCAGTTCTTC. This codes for CASSHPLQSGKNEQFF.

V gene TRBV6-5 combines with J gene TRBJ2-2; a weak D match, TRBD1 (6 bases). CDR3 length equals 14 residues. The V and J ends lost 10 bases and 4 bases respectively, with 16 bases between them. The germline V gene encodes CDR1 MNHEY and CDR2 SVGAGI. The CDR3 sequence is CATYRPRGTGELFF. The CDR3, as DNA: TGTGCCACCTACCGACCCAGGGGCACCGGGGAGCTGTTTTTT.

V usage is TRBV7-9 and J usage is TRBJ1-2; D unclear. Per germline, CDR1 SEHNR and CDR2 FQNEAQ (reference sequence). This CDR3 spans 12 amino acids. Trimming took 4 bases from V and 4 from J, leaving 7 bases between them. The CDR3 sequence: CASSSGLYGYTF. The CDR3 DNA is TGTGCCAGCAGCTCCGGCCTCTATGGCTACACCTTC.

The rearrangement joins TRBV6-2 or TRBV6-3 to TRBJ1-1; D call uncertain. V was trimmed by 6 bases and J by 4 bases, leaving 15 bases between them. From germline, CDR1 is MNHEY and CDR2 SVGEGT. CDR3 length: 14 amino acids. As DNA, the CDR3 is TGTGCCAGCAGCAACAGTGGGAACCCCACTGAAGCTTTCTTT. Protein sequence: CASSNSGNPTEAFF.

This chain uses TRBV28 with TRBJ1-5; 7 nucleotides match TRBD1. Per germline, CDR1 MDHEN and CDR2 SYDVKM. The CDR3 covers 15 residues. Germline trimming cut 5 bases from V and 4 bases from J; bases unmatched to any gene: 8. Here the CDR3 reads CASSDPRGGNQPQHF. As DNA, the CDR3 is TGTGCCAGCAGTGACCCCAGGGGGGGAAATCAGCCCCAGCATTTT. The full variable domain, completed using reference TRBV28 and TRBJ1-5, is DVKVTQSSRYLVKRTGEKVFLECVQDMDHENMFWYRQDPGLGLRLIYFSYDVKMKEKGDIPEGYSVSREKKERFSLILESASTNQTSMYLCASSDPRGGNQPQHFGDGTRLSIL.

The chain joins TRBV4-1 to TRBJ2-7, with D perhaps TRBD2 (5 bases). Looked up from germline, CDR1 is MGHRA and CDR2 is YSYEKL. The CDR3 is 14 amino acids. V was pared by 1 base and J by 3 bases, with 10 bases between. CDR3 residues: CASSQVVGSYEQYF. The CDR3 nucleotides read TGCGCCAGCAGCCAAGTGGTGGGGAGCTACGAGCAGTACTTC.

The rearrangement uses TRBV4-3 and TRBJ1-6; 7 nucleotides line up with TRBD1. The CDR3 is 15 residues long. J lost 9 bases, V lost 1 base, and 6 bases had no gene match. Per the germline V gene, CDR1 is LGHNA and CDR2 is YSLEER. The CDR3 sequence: CASSQVRGGGSPLHF. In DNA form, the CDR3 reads TGCGCCAGCAGCCAAGTCCGAGGGGGCGGTTCACCCCTCCACTTT.

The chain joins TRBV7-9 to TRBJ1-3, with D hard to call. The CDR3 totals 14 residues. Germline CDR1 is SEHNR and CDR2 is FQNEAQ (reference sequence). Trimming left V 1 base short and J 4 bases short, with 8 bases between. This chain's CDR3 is CASSLDVWGNTIYF. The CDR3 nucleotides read TGTGCCAGCAGCTTAGACGTTTGGGGAAACACCATATATTTT.

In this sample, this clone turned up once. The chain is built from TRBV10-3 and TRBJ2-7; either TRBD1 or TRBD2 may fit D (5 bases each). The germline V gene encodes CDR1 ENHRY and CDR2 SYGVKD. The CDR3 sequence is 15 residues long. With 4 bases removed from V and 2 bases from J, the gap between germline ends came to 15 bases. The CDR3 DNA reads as TGTGCCATCAGTGGATCCCCCGTGGGGGCCTACGAGCAGTACTTC. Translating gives CAISGSPVGAYEQYF.

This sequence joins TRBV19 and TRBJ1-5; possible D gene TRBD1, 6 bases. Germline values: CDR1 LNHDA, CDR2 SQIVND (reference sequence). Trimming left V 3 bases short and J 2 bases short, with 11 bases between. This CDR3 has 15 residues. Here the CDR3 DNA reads TGTGCCAGTAGTATGTGGCAGGGGCGCAATCAGCCCCAGCATTTT. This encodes CASSMWQGRNQPQHF.